This TCR beta chain was recorded in a study of control samples from healthy donors and cancer patients. There are 12 residues in the CDR3. Germline V gene data show CDR1 as SGHDN and CDR2 as FVKESK. Trimming left V 6 bases short and J 7 bases short, with 13 bases between. TCRdb's copy holds only in-frame clones and misses some; the assay was immunoSEQ multiplex PCR. The data hold about 79,000 clones, with 93% observed a single time. The genes are TRBV14 and TRBJ2-7, with D hard to call. This TCR was sampled from a woman aged 35 to 49 with lung cancer. The sequencing input was PBMCs. The CDR3 nucleotides are TGTGCCAGCAGTTCGTCACGTCGAGAGCAGTACTTC. Translating gives CASSSSRREQYF.